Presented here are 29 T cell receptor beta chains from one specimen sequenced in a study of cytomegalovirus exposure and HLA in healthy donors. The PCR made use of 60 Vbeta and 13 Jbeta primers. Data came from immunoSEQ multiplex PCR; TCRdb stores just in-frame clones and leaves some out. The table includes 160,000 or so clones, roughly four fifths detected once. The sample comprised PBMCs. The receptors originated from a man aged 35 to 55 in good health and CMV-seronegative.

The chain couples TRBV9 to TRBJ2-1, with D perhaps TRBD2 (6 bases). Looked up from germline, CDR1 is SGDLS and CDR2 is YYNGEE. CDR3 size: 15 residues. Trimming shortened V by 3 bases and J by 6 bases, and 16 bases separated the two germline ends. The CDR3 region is CASSEPGLQGNEQFF. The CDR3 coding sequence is TGTGCCAGCAGCGAACCGGGACTCCAGGGCAATGAGCAGTTCTTC.

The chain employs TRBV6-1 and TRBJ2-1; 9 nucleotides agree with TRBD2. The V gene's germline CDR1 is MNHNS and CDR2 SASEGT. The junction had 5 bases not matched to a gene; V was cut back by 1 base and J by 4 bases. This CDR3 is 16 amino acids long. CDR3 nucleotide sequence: TGTGCCAGCAGTGAAGGCGGGAGGGCCGGATACAATGAGCAGTTCTTC. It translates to CASSEGGRAGYNEQFF.

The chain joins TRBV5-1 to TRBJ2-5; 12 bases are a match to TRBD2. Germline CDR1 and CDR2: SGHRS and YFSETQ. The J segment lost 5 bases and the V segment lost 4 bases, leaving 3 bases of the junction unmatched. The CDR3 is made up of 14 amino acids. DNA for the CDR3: TGCGCCAGCAGCCTCACTAGCGGGGGGGAGACCCAGTACTTC. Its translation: CASSLTSGGETQYF.

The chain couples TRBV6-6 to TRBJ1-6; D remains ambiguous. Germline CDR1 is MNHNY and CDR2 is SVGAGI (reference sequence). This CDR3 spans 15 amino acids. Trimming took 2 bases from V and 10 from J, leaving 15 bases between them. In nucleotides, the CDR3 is TGTGCCAGCAGTTACGGGCACCCCGTTCGCTCACCCCTCCACTTT. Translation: CASSYGHPVRSPLHF.

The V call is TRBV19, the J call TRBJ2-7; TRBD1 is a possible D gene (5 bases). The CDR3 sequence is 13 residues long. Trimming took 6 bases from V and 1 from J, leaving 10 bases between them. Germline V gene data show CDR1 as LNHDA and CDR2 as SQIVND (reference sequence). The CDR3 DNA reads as TGTGCCAGTAGCCCCAGGGATTCCTACGAGCAGTACTTC. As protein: CASSPRDSYEQYF.

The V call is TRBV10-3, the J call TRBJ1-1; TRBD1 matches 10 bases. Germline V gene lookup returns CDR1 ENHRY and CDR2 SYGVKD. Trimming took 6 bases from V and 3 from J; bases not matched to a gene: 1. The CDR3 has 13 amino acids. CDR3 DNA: TGTGCCATCAGGGACAGGGGGGACACTGAAGCTTTCTTT. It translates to CAIRDRGDTEAFF.

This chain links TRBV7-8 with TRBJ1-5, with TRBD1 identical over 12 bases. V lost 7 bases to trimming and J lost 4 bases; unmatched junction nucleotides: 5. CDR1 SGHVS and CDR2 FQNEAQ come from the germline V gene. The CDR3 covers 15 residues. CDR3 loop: CASTGDRGLNQPQHF. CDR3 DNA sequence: TGTGCCAGCACCGGGGACAGGGGGCTGAATCAGCCCCAGCATTTT. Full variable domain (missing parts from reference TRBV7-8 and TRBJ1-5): GAGVSQSPRYKVAKRGQDVALRCDPISGHVSLFWYQQALGQGPEFLTYFQNEAQLDKSGLPSDRFFAERPEGSVSTLKIQRTQQEDSAVYLCASTGDRGLNQPQHFGDGTRLSIL.

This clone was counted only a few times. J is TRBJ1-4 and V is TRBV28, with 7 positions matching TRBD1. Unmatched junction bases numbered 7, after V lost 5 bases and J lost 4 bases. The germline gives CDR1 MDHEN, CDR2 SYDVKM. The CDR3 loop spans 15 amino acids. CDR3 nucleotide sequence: TGTGCCAGCAGTACTCACAGGGGCCGTAATGAAAAACTGTTTTTT. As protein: CASSTHRGRNEKLFF.

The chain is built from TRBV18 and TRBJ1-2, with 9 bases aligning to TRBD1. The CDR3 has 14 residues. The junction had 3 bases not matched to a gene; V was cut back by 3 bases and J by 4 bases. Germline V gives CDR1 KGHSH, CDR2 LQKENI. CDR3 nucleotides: TGTGCCAGCTCACCGGGACAGGGTTTCTATGGCTACACCTTC. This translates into CASSPGQGFYGYTF.

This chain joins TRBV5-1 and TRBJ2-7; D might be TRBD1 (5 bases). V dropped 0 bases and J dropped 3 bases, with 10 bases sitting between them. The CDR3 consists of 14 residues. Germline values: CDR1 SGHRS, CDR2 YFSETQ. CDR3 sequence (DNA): TGCGCCAGCAGCTTGGTCCAGGGTGACTACGAGCAGTACTTC. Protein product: CASSLVQGDYEQYF.

In nucleotides, the CDR3 is TGTGCCAGCAGCCCCGAGCGGGAGGGCGGGGGGGATACGCAGTATTTT. This translates into CASSPEREGGGDTQYF. V is TRBV7-2 and J is TRBJ2-3; 10 nucleotides agree with TRBD2. J gave up 6 bases and V 5 bases, and 11 bases lay outside the gene matches. Germline-derived CDR1 and CDR2 are SGHTA and FQGNSA. The CDR3 is made up of 16 amino acids. The whole variable domain, filled in from reference TRBV7-2 and TRBJ2-3, reads GAGVSQSPSNKVTEKGKDVELRCDPISGHTALYWYRQSLGQGLEFLIYFQGNSAPDKSGLPSDRFSAERTGGSVSTLTIQRTQQEDSAVYLCASSPEREGGGDTQYFGPGTRLTVL.

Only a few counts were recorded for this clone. The CDR3 sequence: CASSVERLSTGELFF. In DNA, the CDR3 is TGTGCCAGCAGCGTAGAGAGACTTTCCACCGGGGAGCTGTTTTTT. The V call is TRBV9, the J call TRBJ2-2, with no clear D. The CDR3 sequence is 15 residues long. With 0 bases removed from V and 4 bases from J, the gap between germline ends came to 10 bases. Germline V gene data show CDR1 as SGDLS and CDR2 as YYNGEE.

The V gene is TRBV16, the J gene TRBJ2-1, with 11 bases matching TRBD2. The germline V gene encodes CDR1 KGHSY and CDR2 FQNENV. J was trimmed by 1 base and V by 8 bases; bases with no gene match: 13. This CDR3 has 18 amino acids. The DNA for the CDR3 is TGTGCCAGCCGAAGAGGGGCTAGCGGGAGGCCGTCCTACAATGAGCAGTTCTTC. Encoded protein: CASRRGASGRPSYNEQFF.

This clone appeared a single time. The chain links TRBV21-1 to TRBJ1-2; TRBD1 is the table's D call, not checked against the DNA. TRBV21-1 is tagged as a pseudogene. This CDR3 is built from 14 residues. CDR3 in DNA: TGTGCCAGTAGGCCCGGCCAGGGGGCGCCCGGCTACACCTTC. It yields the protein CASRPGQGAPGYTF.

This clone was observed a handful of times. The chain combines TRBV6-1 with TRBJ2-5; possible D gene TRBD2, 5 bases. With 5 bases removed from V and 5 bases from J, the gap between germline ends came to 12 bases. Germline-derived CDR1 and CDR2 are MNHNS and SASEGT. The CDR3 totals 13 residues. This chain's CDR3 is CASSFGGVETQYF. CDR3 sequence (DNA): TGTGCCAGCAGTTTCGGAGGAGTGGAGACCCAGTACTTC.

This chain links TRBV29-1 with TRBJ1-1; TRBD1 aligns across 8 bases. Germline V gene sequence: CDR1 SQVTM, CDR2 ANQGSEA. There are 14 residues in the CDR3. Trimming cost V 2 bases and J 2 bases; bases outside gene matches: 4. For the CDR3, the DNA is TGCAGCGTTGAACAGGGGGCGGGAAACACTGAAGCTTTCTTT. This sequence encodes CSVEQGAGNTEAFF.

The CDR3 DNA follows: TGTGCCAGCAGCTTAACAAGAGGAGGCAATCAGCCCCAGCATTTT. Translated: CASSLTRGGNQPQHF. The V and J genes are TRBV7-3 and TRBJ1-5; D gene unclear. The V gene's germline CDR1 is SGHTA and CDR2 FQGTGA. The CDR3 loop spans 15 amino acids. V lost 0 bases and J 2 bases, leaving 8 bases between the germline ends.

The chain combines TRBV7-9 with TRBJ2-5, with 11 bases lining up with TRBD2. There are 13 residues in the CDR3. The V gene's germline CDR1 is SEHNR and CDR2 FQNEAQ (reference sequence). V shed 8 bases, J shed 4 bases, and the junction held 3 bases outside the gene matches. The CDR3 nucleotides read TGTGCCAGCGCGCTAGCGGGAGGAGAGACCCAGTACTTC. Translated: CASALAGGETQYF.

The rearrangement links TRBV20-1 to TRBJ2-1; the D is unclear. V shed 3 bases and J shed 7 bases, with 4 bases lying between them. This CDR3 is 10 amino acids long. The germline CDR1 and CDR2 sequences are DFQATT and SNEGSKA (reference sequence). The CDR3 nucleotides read TGCAGTGCTAGGGAGAATGAGCAGTTCTTC. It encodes CSARENEQFF.

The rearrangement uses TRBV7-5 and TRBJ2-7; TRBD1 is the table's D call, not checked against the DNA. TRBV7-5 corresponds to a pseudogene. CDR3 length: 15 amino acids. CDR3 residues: CVKGWGEIPSYEQYF. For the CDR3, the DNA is TGTGTTAAGGGCTGGGGCGAGATTCCCTCCTACGAGCAGTACTTC.

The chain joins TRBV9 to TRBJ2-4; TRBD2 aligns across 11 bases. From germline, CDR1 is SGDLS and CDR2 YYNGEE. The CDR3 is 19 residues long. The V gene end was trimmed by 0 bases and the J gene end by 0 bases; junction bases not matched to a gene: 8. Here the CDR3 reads CASSVDSLAGEGAKNIQYF. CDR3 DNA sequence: TGTGCCAGCAGCGTAGATTCACTAGCGGGGGAGGGAGCCAAAAACATTCAGTACTTC.

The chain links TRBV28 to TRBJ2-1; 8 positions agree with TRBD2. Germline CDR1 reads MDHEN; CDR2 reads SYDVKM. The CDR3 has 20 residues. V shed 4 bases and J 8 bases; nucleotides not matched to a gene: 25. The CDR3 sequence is CASSSPQLAPPSGGTYEQFF. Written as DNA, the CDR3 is TGTGCCAGCAGTTCTCCGCAGCTCGCCCCCCCCTCGGGAGGGACATATGAGCAGTTCTTC.

Written as DNA, the CDR3 is TGTGCCAGCAGCGTGCCTAGCGGCTTCAATGAGCAGTTCTTC. Residues: CASSVPSGFNEQFF. The J gene is TRBJ2-1, the V gene TRBV9, with TRBD2 matching 7 bases. Germline assignment: CDR1 SGDLS and CDR2 YYNGEE. V lost 2 bases, J lost 6 bases, and 5 bases stayed unmatched. The CDR3 is 14 amino acids.

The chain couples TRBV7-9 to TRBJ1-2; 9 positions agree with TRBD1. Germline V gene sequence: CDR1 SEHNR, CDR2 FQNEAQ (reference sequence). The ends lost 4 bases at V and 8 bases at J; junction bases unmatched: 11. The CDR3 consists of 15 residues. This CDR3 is CASSYETGGISGYTF. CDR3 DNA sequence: TGTGCCAGCAGCTACGAGACAGGGGGGATTTCCGGCTACACCTTC.

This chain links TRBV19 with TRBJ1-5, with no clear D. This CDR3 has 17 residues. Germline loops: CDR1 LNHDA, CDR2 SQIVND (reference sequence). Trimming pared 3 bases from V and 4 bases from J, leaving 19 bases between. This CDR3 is CASSMLPTFSANQPQHF. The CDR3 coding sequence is TGTGCCAGTAGTATGCTGCCCACTTTTAGTGCAAATCAGCCCCAGCATTTT.

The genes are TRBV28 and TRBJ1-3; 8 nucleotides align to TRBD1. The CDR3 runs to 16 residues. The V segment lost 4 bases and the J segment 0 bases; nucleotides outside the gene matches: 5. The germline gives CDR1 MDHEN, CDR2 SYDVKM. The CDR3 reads CASSSRGPSSGNTIYF. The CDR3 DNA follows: TGTGCCAGCAGTTCCAGGGGGCCAAGCTCTGGAAACACCATATATTTT.

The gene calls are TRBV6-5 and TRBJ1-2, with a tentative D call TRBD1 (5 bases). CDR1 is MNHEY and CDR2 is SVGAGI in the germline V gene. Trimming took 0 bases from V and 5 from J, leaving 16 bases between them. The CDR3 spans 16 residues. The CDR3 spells CASSYSTRRAGYGYTF. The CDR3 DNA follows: TGTGCCAGCAGTTACTCGACACGCAGGGCGGGGTATGGCTACACCTTC.

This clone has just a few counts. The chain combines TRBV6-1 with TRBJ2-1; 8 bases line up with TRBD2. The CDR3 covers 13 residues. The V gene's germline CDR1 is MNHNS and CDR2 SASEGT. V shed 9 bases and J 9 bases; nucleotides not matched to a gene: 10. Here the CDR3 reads CASIPGTRGEQFF. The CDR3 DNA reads TGTGCCAGTATCCCAGGGACTAGAGGTGAGCAGTTCTTC.

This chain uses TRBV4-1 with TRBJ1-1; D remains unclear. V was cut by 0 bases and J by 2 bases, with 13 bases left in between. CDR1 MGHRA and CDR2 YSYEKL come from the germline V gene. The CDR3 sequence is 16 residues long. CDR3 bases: TGCGCCAGCAGCCAAGATTCATATGAGGGAAACACTGAAGCTTTCTTT. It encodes CASSQDSYEGNTEAFF.